These 18 T cell receptor beta chains share one sample of origin, sequenced in a study of blood T cell repertoires in COVID-19. Sequenced by immunoSEQ multiplex PCR; TCRdb stores in-frame clones only, minus some. The sample holds some 120,000 clones; 80% to 90% are singletons and the top ten take 3.6%. Sequences were obtained from peripheral blood. All receptors come from a woman aged 60 to 75 with acute or convalescent COVID-19.

This clone showed up just a few times. The chain joins TRBV18 to TRBJ1-2; D possibly corresponds to TRBD1 (5 bases). Deletions cut 3 bases from V and 0 bases from J, with 14 bases between. The CDR3 spans 16 residues. Germline V gives CDR1 KGHSH, CDR2 LQKENI. CDR3 amino acids: CASSPLGERANYGYTF. In DNA, the CDR3 is TGTGCCAGCTCACCCCTAGGGGAACGAGCTAACTATGGCTACACCTTC.

CDR3 region: CATSDFVQGRSDTQYF. The CDR3 DNA sequence: TGTGCCACCAGTGATTTCGTTCAGGGTAGATCCGATACGCAGTATTTT. The rearrangement uses TRBV24-1 and TRBJ2-3, with D possibly matching TRBD1 (5 bases). The CDR3 runs to 16 residues. Per germline, CDR1 KGHDR and CDR2 SFDVKD. V was clipped by 1 base and J by 6 bases, with 16 bases between them.

The chain employs TRBV6-6 and TRBJ1-3; 8 positions match TRBD1. Germline CDR1 and CDR2: MNHNY and SVGAGI (reference sequence). The CDR3 extends over 16 amino acids. V gave up 0 bases and J gave up 2 bases; unmatched junction bases: 3. In DNA form, the CDR3 reads TGTGCCAGCAGTTACTCGTCGACAGGGGCTGGAAACACCATATATTTT. The encoded protein is CASSYSSTGAGNTIYF.

The rearrangement links TRBV6-6 to TRBJ1-2; perhaps TRBD1 as D (6 bases). Per the germline V gene, CDR1 is MNHNY and CDR2 is SVGAGI (reference sequence). Between the trimmed V and J ends, which lost 6 bases and 5 bases, there was a span of 13 bases. The CDR3 consists of 13 residues. CDR3 sequence reads: CASSIRDKYGYTF. The CDR3 nucleotides read TGTGCCAGCAGCATCCGGGACAAGTATGGCTACACCTTC.

V is TRBV3-1 (or the pseudogene TRBV3-2) and J is TRBJ2-1; 15 bases line up with TRBD2. There are 17 residues in the CDR3. With V trimmed by 0 bases and J by 5 bases, 2 bases remained unmatched. In germline, CDR1 is LGHDT, CDR2 YNNKEL (reference sequence). CDR3 sequence (DNA): TGTGCCAGCAGCCAAGATCGGACTAGCGGGAGGGACAATGAGCAGTTCTTC. It codes for CASSQDRTSGRDNEQFF.

The chain is built from TRBV2 and TRBJ1-2, with 7 positions matching TRBD1. The CDR3 spans 16 residues. The germline CDR1 and CDR2 sequences are SNHLY and FYNNEI. After removal of 3 bases from V and 1 base from J, the junction contained 8 bases not matched to a gene. The CDR3 sequence: CASSDGTVGNNYGYTF. The CDR3, as DNA: TGTGCCAGCAGTGATGGGACAGTAGGAAATAACTATGGCTACACCTTC. Variable domain in full (rest from reference TRBV2 and TRBJ1-2): EPEVTQTPSHQVTQMGQEVILRCVPISNHLYFYWYRQILGQKVEFLVSFYNNEISEKSEIFDDQFSVERPDGSNFTLKIRSTKLEDSAMYFCASSDGTVGNNYGYTFGSGTRLTVV.

The chain recombines TRBV7-2 with TRBJ1-1; D is unclear. This CDR3 contains 14 residues. V lost 4 bases, J lost 2 bases, and 11 bases lay in between. CDR1 is SGHTA and CDR2 is FQGNSA in the germline V gene. The DNA of the CDR3 is TGTGCCAGCAGCTCGCAAGGACTTAACACTGAAGCTTTCTTT. Protein product: CASSSQGLNTEAFF.

V usage is TRBV6-5 and J usage is TRBJ1-1, with 7 positions matching TRBD1. The CDR3 has 14 residues. Germline CDR1 MNHEY, CDR2 SVGAGI. V lost 8 bases, J lost 6 bases, and 12 bases stayed unmatched. This CDR3 reads CASGFLGGAAEAFF. For the CDR3, the DNA is TGTGCCAGCGGTTTTTTAGGGGGCGCGGCTGAAGCTTTCTTT.

The V and J genes are TRBV18 and TRBJ1-1; 10 bases align to TRBD1. The CDR3 is 16 residues long. V trimming: 0 bases; J trimming: 1 base; junction bases outside the gene matches: 2. Per germline, CDR1 KGHSH and CDR2 LQKENI. The CDR3 loop reads CASSPPTGGTNTEAFF. In DNA, the CDR3 is TGTGCCAGCTCACCACCGACAGGGGGCACGAACACTGAAGCTTTCTTT. The complete variable domain, with remaining parts taken from reference TRBV18 and TRBJ1-1, reads NAGVMQNPRHLVRRRGQEARLRCSPMKGHSHVYWYRQLPEEGLKFMVYLQKENIIDESGMPKERFSAEFPKEGPSILRIQQVVRGDSAAYFCASSPPTGGTNTEAFFGQGTRLTVV.

J is TRBJ1-6 and V is TRBV6-5, with D possibly matching TRBD1 (6 bases). Germline values: CDR1 MNHEY, CDR2 SVGAGI. CDR3 length equals 15 residues. The ends were cut back, 2 bases at V and 5 bases at J, with 10 bases in the middle. The CDR3 bases are TGTGCCAGCAGTTACGAGTGGACAGATAATTCACCCCTCCACTTT. Its protein is CASSYEWTDNSPLHF.

The rearrangement links TRBV5-4 to TRBJ2-1; the match to TRBD2 covers 9 bases. With V trimmed by 0 bases and J by 10 bases, 11 bases remained unmatched. The CDR3 length is 16 residues. Germline V gene sequence: CDR1 SGHNT, CDR2 YYREEE (reference sequence). The CDR3 reads CASSLGLAGRGEEQFF. The CDR3 DNA follows: TGTGCCAGCAGCTTGGGGCTAGCGGGGAGGGGGGAGGAGCAGTTCTTC.

The genes are TRBV3-1 (or the pseudogene TRBV3-2) and TRBJ2-1; 7 nucleotides agree with TRBD2. The CDR3 totals 15 residues. V dropped 4 bases and J dropped 10; count of bases not matched to a gene: 13. In germline, CDR1 is LGHDT, CDR2 YNNKEL (reference sequence). The CDR3 nucleotides are TGTGCCAGCAGCCTAGAAGGTGGAGGGAGGGCGGAGCAGTTCTTC. This encodes CASSLEGGGRAEQFF.

The rearrangement links TRBV24-1 to TRBJ1-5, with 7 bases identical to TRBD1. CDR1 is KGHDR, CDR2 SFDVKD, per germline. The CDR3 extends over 15 amino acids. V gave up 4 bases and J gave up 5 bases; unmatched junction bases: 7. As DNA, the CDR3 is TGTGCCACCAGTGACTCCTCACAGGGGTATCAGCCCCAGCATTTT. Its translation is CATSDSSQGYQPQHF.

V and J are TRBV5-1 and TRBJ1-1; D gene ambiguous. CDR1 is SGHRS, CDR2 YFSETQ, per germline. This CDR3 contains 16 residues. The germline V and J ends were trimmed by 0 bases and 0 bases, with 12 bases remaining between them. The CDR3 DNA follows: TGCGCCAGCAGCTTGGCTTCGAAACAGCTGAACACTGAAGCTTTCTTT. Residues: CASSLASKQLNTEAFF.

V and J are TRBV19 and TRBJ1-2; 8 positions agree with TRBD1. V was clipped by 9 bases and J by 0 bases; unmatched bases: 30. This CDR3 contains 22 residues. Germline CDR1 and CDR2: LNHDA and SQIVND (reference sequence). The CDR3 is CASTTAVIWTGKLSSSNYGYTF. CDR3 coding DNA: TGTGCCAGCACTACCGCCGTTATTTGGACAGGGAAGTTGTCCTCCTCTAACTATGGCTACACCTTC.

The chain couples TRBV18 to TRBJ1-2, with 8 bases matching TRBD1. The CDR3 totals 13 residues. Germline lookup yields CDR1 KGHSH and CDR2 LQKENI. V shed 5 bases and J 6 bases; nucleotides not matched to a gene: 5. CDR3 region: CASSTTGQDGYTF. CDR3 DNA: TGTGCCAGCTCAACAACGGGACAGGATGGCTACACCTTC.

This clone showed up just once. The genes are TRBV20-1 and TRBJ2-1; perhaps TRBD2 as D (6 bases). The CDR3 covers 15 residues. The ends were cut back, 3 bases at V and 3 bases at J, with 15 bases in the middle. Germline V lookup: CDR1 DFQATT, CDR2 SNEGSKA (reference sequence). CDR3 in amino acids: CSASVSGAGYNEQFF. The CDR3 DNA sequence: TGCAGTGCTAGTGTATCGGGAGCGGGCTACAATGAGCAGTTCTTC.

The chain uses TRBV6-6 and TRBJ2-5; 8 bases are a match to TRBD1. Germline V gives CDR1 MNHNY, CDR2 SVGAGI (reference sequence). This CDR3 is 13 amino acids long. The V and J ends lost 7 bases and 4 bases, in that order; junction bases with no gene match: 5. The CDR3: CASTSTGAETQYF. The DNA of the CDR3 is TGTGCCAGCACCTCGACAGGGGCAGAGACCCAGTACTTC.